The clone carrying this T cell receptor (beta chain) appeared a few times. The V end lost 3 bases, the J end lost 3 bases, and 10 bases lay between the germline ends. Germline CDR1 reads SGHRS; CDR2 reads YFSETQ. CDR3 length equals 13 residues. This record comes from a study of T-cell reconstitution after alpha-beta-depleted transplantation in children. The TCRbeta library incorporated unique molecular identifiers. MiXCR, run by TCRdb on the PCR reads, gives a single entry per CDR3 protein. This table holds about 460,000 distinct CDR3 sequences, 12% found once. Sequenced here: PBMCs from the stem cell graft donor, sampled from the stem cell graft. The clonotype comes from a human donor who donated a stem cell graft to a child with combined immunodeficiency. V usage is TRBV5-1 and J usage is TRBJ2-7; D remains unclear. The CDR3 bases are TGCGCCAGCAGCTGGACGCAAAACTACGAGCAGTACTTC. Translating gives CASSWTQNYEQYF. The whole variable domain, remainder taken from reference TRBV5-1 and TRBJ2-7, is KAGVTQTPRYLIKTRGQQVTLSCSPISGHRSVSWYQQTPGQGLQFLFEYFSETQRNKGNFPGRFSGRQFSNSRSEMNVSTLELGDSALYLCASSWTQNYEQYFGPGTRLTVT.